This T cell receptor beta chain was profiled in a study of T cells in Graves' hyperthyroidism and ophthalmopathy. Researchers defined stable Graves' hyperthyroidism as no ophthalmopathy progression within 18 months. The CDR3 loop spans 15 amino acids. The germline gives CDR1 MNHEY, CDR2 SVGAGI. The ends were cut back, 0 bases at V and 0 bases at J, with 8 bases in the middle. It was RNA transcripts that yielded the amplified TCR beta CDR3 regions. HTBI primers were employed in a first-round RT-PCR of the TCR CDR3. One entry per CDR3 protein results from TCRdb running MiXCR on the multiplex PCR reads. The sample lists about 840,000 distinct CDR3 sequences; around 38% were seen once.

Sequenced sample: blood. The chain employs TRBV6-5 and TRBJ1-1; D is unclear. This receptor was taken from a man aged 18 to 30 with Graves' hyperthyroidism. CDR3 residues: CASSYSNALNTEAFF. The DNA of the CDR3 is TGTGCCAGCAGTTACTCGAATGCCTTGAACACTGAAGCTTTCTTT.